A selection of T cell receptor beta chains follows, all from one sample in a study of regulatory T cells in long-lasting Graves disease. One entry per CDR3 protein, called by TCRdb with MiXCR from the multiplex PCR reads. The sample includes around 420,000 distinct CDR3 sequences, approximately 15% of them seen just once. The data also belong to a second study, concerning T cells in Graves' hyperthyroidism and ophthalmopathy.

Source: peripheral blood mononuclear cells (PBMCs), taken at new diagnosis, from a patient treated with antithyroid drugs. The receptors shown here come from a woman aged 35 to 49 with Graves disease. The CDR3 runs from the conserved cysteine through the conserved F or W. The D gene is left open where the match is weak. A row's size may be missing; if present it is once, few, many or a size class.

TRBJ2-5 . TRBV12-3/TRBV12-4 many CASSFRGGETQYF TGTGCCAGCAGTTTCCGTGGGGGAGAGACCCAGTACTTC
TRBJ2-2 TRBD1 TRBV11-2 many CASSALQGATGELFF TGTGCCAGCAGCGCACTCCAGGGGGCCACCGGGGAGCTGTTTTTT
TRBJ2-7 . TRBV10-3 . CATQATGGYEQYF TGTGCCACCCAAGCGACCGGGGGATACGAGCAGTACTTC
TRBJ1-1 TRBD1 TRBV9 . CASSPWDRGTEAFF TGTGCCAGCAGCCCATGGGACAGGGGCACTGAAGCTTTCTTT
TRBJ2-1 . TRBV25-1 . CASSEWAVGNEQFF TGTGCCAGCAGTGAATGGGCGGTGGGTAATGAGCAGTTCTTC
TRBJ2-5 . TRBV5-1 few CASSLSSGLQETQYF TGCGCCAGCAGCTTGAGCTCGGGTCTTCAAGAGACCCAGTACTTC
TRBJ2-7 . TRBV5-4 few CASSLDRVYEQYF TGTGCCAGCAGCTTGGACAGGGTCTACGAGCAGTACTTC
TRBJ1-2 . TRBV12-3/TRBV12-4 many CASSLLQGGGYTF TGTGCCAGCAGTCTCTTGCAGGGCGGCGGCTACACCTTC
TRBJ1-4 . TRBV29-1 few CSVEGAEPNEKLFF TGCAGCGTTGAGGGTGCAGAACCTAATGAAAAACTGTTTTTT
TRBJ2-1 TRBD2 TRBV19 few CASSSRTRSSYNEQFF TGTGCCAGTAGTTCTCGGACTAGGAGCTCCTACAATGAGCAGTTCTTC
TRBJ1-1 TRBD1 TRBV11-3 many CASSLRGYPEAFF TGTGCCAGCAGCCTCAGGGGGTATCCTGAAGCTTTCTTT
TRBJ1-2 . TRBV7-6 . CASSRGGQWGYTF TGTGCCAGCAGCCGTGGCGGTCAGTGGGGCTACACCTTC
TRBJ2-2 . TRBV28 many CASRRQGGTGELFF TGTGCCAGCAGACGACAGGGAGGAACCGGGGAGCTGTTTTTT
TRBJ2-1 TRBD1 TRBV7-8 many CASSHGTDSYNEQFF TGTGCCAGCAGCCACGGGACAGACTCCTACAATGAGCAGTTCTTC